One and the same sample provided the 15 T cell receptor beta chains below, sequenced in a study of blood T cell repertoires in COVID-19. Sequenced by immunoSEQ multiplex PCR; TCRdb stores in-frame clones only, minus some. In the table there are a few hundred thousand clones, 70% to 90% of which are singletons. Material: peripheral blood. The receptor source for this set is a woman in her late teens or twenties who had recovered from COVID-19.

V and J are TRBV18 and TRBJ1-2; D perhaps matches TRBD1 (6 bases). Trimming took 3 bases from V and 6 from J, leaving 20 bases between them. Germline V gene sequence: CDR1 KGHSH, CDR2 LQKENI. The CDR3 consists of 16 residues. This CDR3 is CASSPSGGAGTNGYTF. The CDR3 nucleotides are TGTGCCAGCTCACCGAGTGGGGGCGCGGGTACCAATGGCTACACCTTC.

Notes on this clone: Different DNA sequences within this sample yield the same CDR3. This chain connects TRBV6-5 to TRBJ1-1; D is unresolved. The CDR3 is 12 residues long. The germline gives CDR1 MNHEY, CDR2 SVGAGI. With 2 bases removed from V and 8 bases from J, the gap between germline ends came to 9 bases. In nucleotides, the CDR3 is TGTGCCAGCAGTTACCGCACGGGGGAAGCTTTCTTT. Protein sequence: CASSYRTGEAFF.

The chain couples TRBV5-1 to TRBJ1-1; D ambiguous. The CDR3 is 14 residues long. Deletions cut 4 bases from V and 5 bases from J, with 15 bases between. Germline V gene lookup returns CDR1 SGHRS and CDR2 YFSETQ. CDR3 bases: TGCGCCAGCAGCCCGATGGCGGGGAATACTGAAGCTTTCTTT. It specifies CASSPMAGNTEAFF.

The chain is built from TRBV7-9 and TRBJ2-1, with D perhaps matching TRBD2 (5 bases). The ends were cut back, 0 bases at V and 15 bases at J, with 18 bases in the middle. Germline loops: CDR1 SEHNR, CDR2 FQNEAQ (reference sequence). This CDR3 contains 14 residues. CDR3 region: CASSLAEEILGLFF. CDR3 DNA sequence: TGTGCCAGCAGCTTAGCGGAGGAGATATTAGGTTTGTTCTTC.

This clone was counted a single time. CDR3 sequence (DNA): TGTGCCAGCAGTGAAGACAGGGTGTTGGGCTACACCTTC. Translating gives CASSEDRVLGYTF. The V call is TRBV2, the J call TRBJ1-2; TRBD1 is a possible D gene (6 bases). In germline, CDR1 is SNHLY, CDR2 FYNNEI. The CDR3 runs to 13 residues. Trimming took 1 base from V and 8 from J, leaving 11 bases between them.

The CDR3 here is CASSYSGQRPTEAFF. DNA for the CDR3: TGTGCCAGCAGTTACTCGGGACAAAGGCCCACTGAAGCTTTCTTT. This chain connects TRBV6-5 to TRBJ1-1; perhaps TRBD1 as D (6 bases). The CDR3 runs 15 residues. Germline V gene data show CDR1 as MNHEY and CDR2 as SVGAGI. Trimming cost V 0 bases and J 4 bases, with 12 bases left between them.

The chain joins TRBV6-5 to TRBJ2-1, with TRBD2 matching 8 bases. This CDR3 has 15 residues. V shed 2 bases and J 4 bases; nucleotides not matched to a gene: 4. Germline V gene data show CDR1 as MNHEY and CDR2 as SVGAGI. The CDR3 nucleotides are TGTGCCAGCAGTTACGCGGGAGGTAATTACAATGAGCAGTTCTTC. This gives the protein CASSYAGGNYNEQFF.

The chain links TRBV5-6 to TRBJ2-3; D not resolved. This CDR3 has 12 amino acids. Trimming shortened V by 2 bases and J by 5 bases, and 6 bases separated the two germline ends. Per the germline V gene, CDR1 is SGHDT and CDR2 is YYEEEE. Written as DNA, the CDR3 is TGTGCCAGCAGCTTTTCATTAGATACGCAGTATTTT. Its protein is CASSFSLDTQYF.

The chain joins TRBV19 to TRBJ2-7, with TRBD1 matching 7 bases. This CDR3 is built from 15 residues. Germline assignment: CDR1 LNHDA and CDR2 SQIVND (reference sequence). The trim removed 1 base at V and 3 bases at J, leaving 6 bases unmatched. In DNA, the CDR3 is TGTGCCAGTAGTATAGTTGGGACAGACAACTACGAGCAGTACTTC. Translation gives CASSIVGTDNYEQYF.

The chain carries TRBV9 and TRBJ2-7; 9 nucleotides line up with TRBD2. The CDR3 loop spans 15 amino acids. J gave up 0 bases and V 2 bases, and 3 bases lay outside the gene matches. Germline values: CDR1 SGDLS, CDR2 YYNGEE. The CDR3 sequence is CASSVTSGPSYEQYF. CDR3 sequence (DNA): TGTGCCAGCAGCGTGACTAGCGGACCCTCCTACGAGCAGTACTTC.

The chain carries TRBV30 and TRBJ2-1; D ambiguous. V dropped 2 bases and J dropped 0 bases, with 5 bases sitting between them. Germline CDR1 reads GTSNPN; CDR2 reads SVGIG (reference sequence). The CDR3 spans 13 residues. This CDR3 reads CAWSSYSYNEQFF. CDR3 DNA sequence: TGTGCCTGGAGTTCCTACTCCTACAATGAGCAGTTCTTC.

The V call is TRBV18, the J call TRBJ1-2; 7 nucleotides line up with TRBD1. Germline loops: CDR1 KGHSH, CDR2 LQKENI. This CDR3 has 15 amino acids. Trimming cost V 3 bases and J 0 bases; bases outside gene matches: 4. The CDR3 here is CASSPETGSNYGYTF. CDR3 nucleotide sequence: TGTGCCAGCTCACCCGAGACAGGGTCTAACTATGGCTACACCTTC. Variable domain in full (rest from reference TRBV18 and TRBJ1-2): NAGVMQNPRHLVRRRGQEARLRCSPMKGHSHVYWYRQLPEEGLKFMVYLQKENIIDESGMPKERFSAEFPKEGPSILRIQQVVRGDSAAYFCASSPETGSNYGYTFGSGTRLTVV.

The rearrangement joins TRBV18 to TRBJ2-7; the match to TRBD2 covers 11 bases. The junction had 11 bases not matched to a gene; V was cut back by 3 bases and J by 1 base. The CDR3 length is 18 residues. In germline, CDR1 is KGHSH, CDR2 LQKENI. CDR3 sequence (DNA): TGTGCCAGCTCACCCAGTGGACTAGCGGGTTTACAATCCTACGAGCAGTACTTC. Amino acids: CASSPSGLAGLQSYEQYF.

This chain joins TRBV4-1 and TRBJ2-2, with TRBD2 matching over 8 bases. CDR3 length equals 16 residues. V was clipped by 1 base and J by 4 bases; unmatched bases: 5. In germline, CDR1 is MGHRA, CDR2 YSYEKL. This CDR3 is CASSQVPSGPTGELFF. CDR3 bases: TGCGCCAGCAGCCAAGTTCCTAGCGGGCCCACCGGGGAGCTGTTTTTT.

This clone appeared a few times. The chain is built from TRBV6-6 and TRBJ2-4; 7 bases are a match to TRBD2. Germline V gene data show CDR1 as MNHNY and CDR2 as SVGAGI (reference sequence). Trimming cost V 2 bases and J 0 bases; bases outside gene matches: 1. This CDR3 comprises 15 residues. CDR3 in DNA: TGTGCCAGCAGTTACCCGGGGGGAGCCAAAAACATTCAGTACTTC. Amino acids: CASSYPGGAKNIQYF.